A single sample gave rise to the 27 T cell receptor beta chains below, sequenced in a study of blood T cell repertoires in COVID-19. Some clones are missing from TCRdb's copy, which holds only in-frame ones; the method was immunoSEQ multiplex PCR. The table has around 64,000 clones, roughly nine tenths seen once. The sequenced sample was peripheral blood. The receptors were sampled from a woman aged 80 or over with acute or convalescent COVID-19.

DNA of the CDR3: TGTGCCAGCAGTGAACAACTCACAGATACGCAGTATTTT. Its translation is CASSEQLTDTQYF. This rearrangement joins TRBV2 to TRBJ2-3; no clear D gene. The CDR3 length is 13 residues. CDR1 and CDR2 (germline): SNHLY, FYNNEI. The V end lost 2 bases, the J end lost 2 bases, and 5 bases lay between the germline ends.

V usage is TRBV10-1 and J usage is TRBJ2-7, with 8 bases aligning to TRBD1. The germline V gene encodes CDR1 WNHNN and CDR2 SYGVQD (reference sequence). This CDR3 is built from 14 residues. Trimming removed 5 bases from V and 5 bases from J; junction bases left unmatched: 8. As DNA, the CDR3 is TGCGCCAGCAGTCAAAGTGGACAGGGCCACGAGCAGTACTTC. Its protein product is CASSQSGQGHEQYF.

This clone appeared a single time. The rearrangement joins TRBV5-1 to TRBJ2-7; 8 nucleotides match TRBD1. V lost 4 bases to trimming and J lost 4 bases; unmatched junction nucleotides: 10. Germline V lookup: CDR1 SGHRS, CDR2 YFSETQ. This CDR3 contains 15 residues. The DNA of the CDR3 is TGCGCCAGCAGCCGGGCAGGGACAGGAAGGTACGAGCAGTACTTC. Encoded protein: CASSRAGTGRYEQYF.

This clone occurred a few times. The chain is built from TRBV7-9 and TRBJ2-5; 7 positions agree with TRBD1. Germline assignment: CDR1 SEHNR and CDR2 FQNEAQ (reference sequence). With V trimmed by 6 bases and J by 4 bases, 11 bases remained unmatched. The CDR3 consists of 15 residues. The CDR3 spells CASRPDRVGGETQYF. The CDR3 DNA follows: TGTGCCAGCAGACCTGACAGGGTAGGGGGAGAGACCCAGTACTTC.

This clone has a handful of counts. The genes are TRBV25-1 and TRBJ1-5; 7 bases are a match to TRBD1. With 5 bases clipped from V and 9 bases from J, the junction kept 4 bases outside the gene matches. Germline CDR1 MGHDK, CDR2 SYGVNS. This CDR3 region has 12 residues. This CDR3 reads CASSPQGGPQHF. The CDR3 nucleotides read TGTGCCAGCAGTCCCCAGGGGGGGCCCCAGCATTTT.

The chain carries TRBV27 and TRBJ1-1; 9 nucleotides match TRBD1. V was pared by 7 bases and J by 1 base, with 7 bases of the junction left unmatched. This CDR3 comprises 15 residues. Germline V CDR1 and CDR2: MNHEY, SMNVEV (reference sequence). The CDR3 region has the DNA TGTGCCAGCAAAACAGGGGGCTGGGGGAACACTGAAGCTTTCTTT. It specifies CASKTGGWGNTEAFF.

The V gene is TRBV4-3, the J gene TRBJ2-7; 9 bases are shared with TRBD1. Per germline, CDR1 LGHNA and CDR2 YSLEER. The CDR3 has 16 residues. The V gene end was trimmed by 3 bases and the J gene end by 2 bases; junction bases not matched to a gene: 8. CDR3 loop: CASSHDSRQGAYEQYF. In DNA form, the CDR3 reads TGCGCCAGCAGCCACGACTCCCGACAGGGGGCCTACGAGCAGTACTTC.

The gene calls are TRBV5-1 and TRBJ1-1; 9 bases align to TRBD1. V trimming: 3 bases; J trimming: 3 bases; junction bases outside the gene matches: 6. Germline lookup yields CDR1 SGHRS and CDR2 YFSETQ. The CDR3 has 15 amino acids. DNA for the CDR3: TGCGCCAGCAGCTGGTACAGGGGGCTGTACACTGAAGCTTTCTTT. Protein: CASSWYRGLYTEAFF.

The CDR3 DNA is TGTGCCAGCAAGCGACTAGCGGGGGCCGGAATGAGGGGCGGGGAGCTGTTTTTT. Translating gives CASKRLAGAGMRGGELFF. The V call is TRBV2, the J call TRBJ2-2; 12 bases line up with TRBD2. Germline trimming cut 7 bases from V and 7 bases from J; bases unmatched to any gene: 16. The CDR3 covers 18 residues. CDR1 is SNHLY, CDR2 FYNNEI, per germline.

V usage is TRBV5-6 and J usage is TRBJ1-1; 9 bases fit TRBD1. Trimming cost V 1 base and J 6 bases; bases outside gene matches: 7. The CDR3 runs to 15 residues. Germline V gives CDR1 SGHDT, CDR2 YYEEEE. For the CDR3, the DNA is TGTGCCAGCAGCTTGCCCCGGGACAGGGAGGCTGAAGCTTTCTTT. This encodes CASSLPRDREAEAFF.

This clone has just a few counts. V usage is TRBV9 and J usage is TRBJ2-3; weak D call: TRBD2 (8 bases). The CDR3 has 15 amino acids. Germline V gene sequence: CDR1 SGDLS, CDR2 YYNGEE. With 4 bases removed from V and 4 bases from J, the gap between germline ends came to 16 bases. CDR3 nucleotides: TGTGCCAGCAGCTCCCGGGAGGGGGCTGCAGATACGCAGTATTTT. It encodes CASSSREGAADTQYF.

The chain has TRBV19 and TRBJ2-5; D possibly corresponds to TRBD2 (6 bases). Trimming removed 6 bases from V and 4 bases from J, with 15 bases in between. CDR3 length equals 14 residues. CDR1 LNHDA and CDR2 SQIVND come from the germline V gene (reference sequence). The CDR3 loop is CASRRAGMRETQYF. In nucleotides, the CDR3 is TGTGCCAGTAGAAGAGCGGGTATGAGAGAGACCCAGTACTTC.

This rearrangement joins TRBV5-4 to TRBJ1-4; 7 nucleotides line up with TRBD1. Germline CDR1 reads SGHNT; CDR2 reads YYREEE (reference sequence). The CDR3 spans 15 residues. Unmatched junction bases numbered 5, after V lost 1 base and J lost 5 bases. The CDR3 protein is CASSLTGQSNEKLFF. The CDR3 DNA reads TGTGCCAGCAGCTTGACGGGACAGTCAAATGAAAAACTGTTTTTT.

As regards this clone: Other DNA variants within this sample encode the same CDR3. The chain has TRBV5-1 and TRBJ1-1, with 7 bases lining up with TRBD1. This CDR3 contains 14 residues. The V and J ends lost 0 bases and 5 bases, in that order; junction bases with no gene match: 4. Looked up from germline, CDR1 is SGHRS and CDR2 is YFSETQ. The CDR3 is CASSLGQGGTEAFF. The CDR3 DNA follows: TGCGCCAGCAGCTTGGGGCAGGGGGGAACTGAAGCTTTCTTT.

V usage is TRBV4-1 and J usage is TRBJ2-5, with 8 bases aligning to TRBD1. The junction had 8 bases not matched to a gene; V was cut back by 3 bases and J by 5 bases. Germline V lookup: CDR1 MGHRA, CDR2 YSYEKL. CDR3 size: 15 residues. CDR3 sequence (DNA): TGCGCCAGCAGCCAGCGGACAGGGCTAGGGGAGACCCAGTACTTC. This encodes CASSQRTGLGETQYF.

The chain combines TRBV7-3 with TRBJ1-2; 9 nucleotides match TRBD1. V lost 5 bases and J lost 5; bases outside the gene matches: 3. The CDR3 is 13 amino acids. In germline, CDR1 is SGHTA, CDR2 FQGTGA. CDR3 nucleotides: TGTGCCAGCAGCCGTGGACAGGGGTATGGCTACACCTTC. Protein sequence: CASSRGQGYGYTF. The whole variable domain, filled in from reference TRBV7-3 and TRBJ1-2, reads GAGVSQTPSNKVTEKGKYVELRCDPISGHTALYWYRQSLGQGPEFLIYFQGTGAADDSGLPNDRFFAVRPEGSVSTLKIQRTERGDSAVYLCASSRGQGYGYTFGSGTRLTVV.

The rearrangement uses TRBV11-2 and TRBJ2-7; TRBD1 is a possible D gene (5 bases). The germline V gene encodes CDR1 SGHAT and CDR2 FQNNGV. V was clipped by 5 bases and J by 2 bases, with 16 bases between them. The CDR3 loop spans 15 amino acids. The DNA for the CDR3 is TGTGCCAGCAGCAGAAGACAGAACCTACCCTACGAGCAGTACTTC. The encoded protein is CASSRRQNLPYEQYF.

This chain joins TRBV27 and TRBJ2-3; 8 nucleotides align to TRBD2. Germline V gene data show CDR1 as MNHEY and CDR2 as SMNVEV (reference sequence). The CDR3 covers 18 residues. Trimming removed 3 bases from V and 1 base from J; junction bases left unmatched: 12. CDR3 sequence reads: CASSFASGGLRGTDTQYF. CDR3 nucleotide sequence: TGTGCCAGCAGTTTTGCCAGCGGGGGCCTCCGAGGCACAGATACGCAGTATTTT.

The chain recombines TRBV2 with TRBJ2-5; the D gene is possibly TRBD1 (5 bases). CDR1 is SNHLY, CDR2 FYNNEI, per germline. The CDR3 covers 13 residues. V was cut by 6 bases and J by 5 bases, with 13 bases left in between. CDR3 region: CASSQAGLETQYF. The CDR3 coding sequence is TGTGCCAGCAGCCAGGCAGGGCTCGAGACCCAGTACTTC.

V and J are TRBV5-6 and TRBJ2-7, with 7 bases matching TRBD1. The germline CDR1 and CDR2 sequences are SGHDT and YYEEEE. The CDR3 consists of 14 residues. V trimming: 4 bases; J trimming: 3 bases; junction bases outside the gene matches: 7. CDR3 in DNA: TGTGCCAGCAGCCCCTGGGACAGTTACTACGAGCAGTACTTC. Translating it yields CASSPWDSYYEQYF.

V usage is TRBV7-2 and J usage is TRBJ2-1, with 8 nucleotides matching TRBD2. This CDR3 has 14 residues. With V trimmed by 5 bases and J by 9 bases, 9 bases remained unmatched. CDR1 is SGHTA and CDR2 is FQGNSA in the germline V gene. The CDR3: CASSLGTSVAEQFF. CDR3 sequence (DNA): TGTGCCAGCAGCCTCGGGACTAGTGTAGCTGAGCAGTTCTTC. Combining the CDR3 with reference TRBV7-2 and TRBJ2-1 gives the whole variable domain GAGVSQSPSNKVTEKGKDVELRCDPISGHTALYWYRQSLGQGLEFLIYFQGNSAPDKSGLPSDRFSAERTGGSVSTLTIQRTQQEDSAVYLCASSLGTSVAEQFFGPGTRLTVL.

Only one count was recorded for this clone. The chain carries TRBV10-3 and TRBJ2-7, with TRBD1 matching 8 bases. The CDR3 spans 14 residues. Losses at the gene ends were 4 bases for V and 6 bases for J; bases not matched to a gene: 8. From germline, CDR1 is ENHRY and CDR2 SYGVKD. The CDR3 region is CAISVSDRGSEQYF. The CDR3 bases are TGTGCCATCAGTGTTAGCGACAGGGGCTCCGAGCAGTACTTC.

The rearrangement links TRBV11-1 to TRBJ1-2; D ambiguous. Germline-derived CDR1 and CDR2 are SGHAT and FQDESV (reference sequence). V shed 3 bases and J shed 0 bases, with 8 bases lying between them. The CDR3 sequence is 14 residues long. This CDR3 is CASSFGIANYGYTF. Written as DNA, the CDR3 is TGTGCCAGCAGCTTCGGTATAGCTAACTATGGCTACACCTTC.

The chain links TRBV3-1 (or the pseudogene TRBV3-2) to TRBJ2-1; the D gene is possibly TRBD1 (5 bases). Germline CDR1 and CDR2: LGHDT and YNNKEL (reference sequence). This CDR3 is 16 amino acids long. Deletions cut 1 base from V and 7 bases from J, with 17 bases between. CDR3 residues: CASSQVRQTSPNEQFF. The DNA for the CDR3 is TGTGCCAGCAGCCAAGTACGACAGACCTCCCCTAATGAGCAGTTCTTC.

The chain combines TRBV7-2 with TRBJ2-4, with D hard to call. Deletions cut 0 bases from V and 6 bases from J, with 9 bases between. Germline V gene data show CDR1 as SGHTA and CDR2 as FQGNSA. This CDR3 region has 14 residues. The CDR3 sequence: CASSLASVVNIQYF. The CDR3 nucleotides are TGTGCCAGCAGCTTAGCTTCCGTAGTAAACATTCAGTACTTC.

CDR3 coding DNA: TGTGCCAGCAGTTTCGCAGGGGCAGAGGATACGCAGTATTTT. Its protein product is CASSFAGAEDTQYF. This chain connects TRBV28 to TRBJ2-3, with D possibly matching TRBD1 (6 bases). CDR1 and CDR2 (germline): MDHEN, SYDVKM. Trimming took off 3 bases at V and 6 bases at J, with 13 bases between the two ends. CDR3 size: 14 residues. Supplemented by reference TRBV28 and TRBJ2-3, the full variable domain reads DVKVTQSSRYLVKRTGEKVFLECVQDMDHENMFWYRQDPGLGLRLIYFSYDVKMKEKGDIPEGYSVSREKKERFSLILESASTNQTSMYLCASSFAGAEDTQYFGPGTRLTVL.

This chain links TRBV6-2 or TRBV6-3 with TRBJ1-2; TRBD1 matches 7 bases. V lost 5 bases and J lost 2; bases outside the gene matches: 2. CDR1 and CDR2 from the germline V gene are MNHEY and SVGEGT. The CDR3 totals 13 residues. CDR3 amino acids: CASSEDRNYGYTF. The CDR3 region has the DNA TGTGCCAGCAGTGAGGACAGGAACTATGGCTACACCTTC.